This is a list of T cell receptor beta chains from one sample in a study of CD8 T cells in Susac syndrome. One entry per CDR3 protein results from TCRdb running MiXCR on the immunoSEQ multiplex PCR reads. The sample carries 150,000 to 200,000 distinct CDR3 sequences, around 94% recorded once. The sequenced sample was CD4+ T cells from PBMCs. The receptors stem from a human donor in good health. CDR3s include the opening cysteine and the closing phenylalanine or tryptophan. A D gene is named only where the DNA matches it firmly. Size is stated for part of the rows, as once, few or many counts, or as a class when the clone is expanded.

j_gene: TRBJ2-3
d_gene: TRBD2
v_gene: TRBV20-1
abundance: -
CDR3nt: TGCAGTGCTAGAGATGTCGTTAGCGGGGGGGCAGATACGCAGTATTTT
CDR3aa: CSARDVVSGGADTQYF

j_gene: TRBJ2-7
d_gene: TRBD1
v_gene: TRBV29-1
abundance: -
CDR3nt: TGCAGCGTTGCCCGACAGGGGGCGCGGCTCTACGAGCAGTACTTC
CDR3aa: CSVARQGARLYEQYF

j_gene: TRBJ1-2
d_gene: -
v_gene: TRBV19
abundance: -
CDR3nt: TGTGCCAGTAGTCGGAGGGACTATGGCTACACCTTC
CDR3aa: CASSRRDYGYTF

j_gene: TRBJ1-1
d_gene: -
v_gene: TRBV7-9
abundance: -
CDR3nt: TGTGCCAGCAGCTTAGCTTCTCGGGGGAACACTGAAGCTTTCTTT
CDR3aa: CASSLASRGNTEAFF

j_gene: TRBJ2-1
d_gene: TRBD1
v_gene: TRBV24-1
abundance: -
CDR3nt: TGTGCCACCAACAGGGGGCAGTTCTTC
CDR3aa: CATNRGQFF

j_gene: TRBJ1-5
d_gene: -
v_gene: TRBV6-1
abundance: -
CDR3nt: TGTGCCAGCAGTGAAGTTGGGTATGGGCACCGGGGACAGCCCCAGCATTTT
CDR3aa: CASSEVGYGHRGQPQHF

j_gene: TRBJ2-5
d_gene: -
v_gene: TRBV20-1
abundance: -
CDR3nt: TGCAGTGCTAGAGCCCTCGGACAAGCCCCACAAGAGACCCAGTACTTC
CDR3aa: CSARALGQAPQETQYF

j_gene: TRBJ1-4
d_gene: -
v_gene: TRBV18
abundance: -
CDR3nt: TGTGCCAGCTCACCATCTCGGGAAGCTCATGAAAAACTGTTTTTT
CDR3aa: CASSPSREAHEKLFF

j_gene: TRBJ2-3
d_gene: TRBD2
v_gene: TRBV29-1
abundance: -
CDR3nt: TGCAGCGTTGATGGGGGGGGGACAGATACGCAGTATTTT
CDR3aa: CSVDGGGTDTQYF

j_gene: TRBJ2-5
d_gene: TRBD2
v_gene: TRBV20-1
abundance: -
CDR3nt: TGCAGTGCTTGGACTAGCGGGGGGCGGCAAGAGACCCAGTACTTC
CDR3aa: CSAWTSGGRQETQYF

j_gene: TRBJ1-1
d_gene: -
v_gene: TRBV25-1
abundance: -
CDR3nt: TGTGCCAGCAGTCCCCTCGATGAGGCGTCTGAAGCTTTCTTT
CDR3aa: CASSPLDEASEAFF

j_gene: TRBJ1-1
d_gene: -
v_gene: TRBV3-1
abundance: -
CDR3nt: TGTGCCAGCGGTGACAGCTACACTGAAGCTTTCTTT
CDR3aa: CASGDSYTEAFF

j_gene: TRBJ2-5
d_gene: -
v_gene: TRBV12-3/TRBV12-4
abundance: -
CDR3nt: TGTGCCAGCAGCGGTCACCCACCGGAGACCCAGTACTTC
CDR3aa: CASSGHPPETQYF

j_gene: TRBJ1-2
d_gene: -
v_gene: TRBV29-1
abundance: -
CDR3nt: TGCAGCGTAACGGACAGCGACTATGGCTACACCTTC
CDR3aa: CSVTDSDYGYTF

j_gene: TRBJ2-7
d_gene: TRBD1
v_gene: TRBV7-6
abundance: once
CDR3nt: TGTGCCAGCAGCCCTCGACAGGGGGACTACGAGCAGTACTTC
CDR3aa: CASSPRQGDYEQYF

j_gene: TRBJ2-3
d_gene: -
v_gene: TRBV3-1
abundance: -
CDR3nt: TGTGCCAGCAGCCAAGATACGTATACAGATACGCAGTATTTT
CDR3aa: CASSQDTYTDTQYF

j_gene: TRBJ1-1
d_gene: -
v_gene: TRBV7-9
abundance: -
CDR3nt: TGTGCCAGCAACTATCCGGGACTGACTCTGAACACTGAAGCTTTCTTT
CDR3aa: CASNYPGLTLNTEAFF

j_gene: TRBJ2-5
d_gene: -
v_gene: TRBV20-1
abundance: -
CDR3nt: TGCAGTGCTAGCCCAGGGGTGGAGACCCAGTACTTC
CDR3aa: CSASPGVETQYF

j_gene: TRBJ2-7
d_gene: -
v_gene: TRBV10-3
abundance: -
CDR3nt: TGTGCCATCAGTGAGCCCGGATACGAGCAGTACTTC
CDR3aa: CAISEPGYEQYF

j_gene: TRBJ1-1
d_gene: -
v_gene: TRBV6-1
abundance: -
CDR3nt: TGTGCCAGCAGTGAGGAGGGGGGAGGTTCCATGAACACTGAAGCTTTCTTT
CDR3aa: CASSEEGGGSMNTEAFF

j_gene: TRBJ1-2
d_gene: -
v_gene: TRBV12-3/TRBV12-4
abundance: -
CDR3nt: TGTGCCAGCAGTCCTCGAGGGGTCAAGGCATGGGGCTACACCTTC
CDR3aa: CASSPRGVKAWGYTF

j_gene: TRBJ2-5
d_gene: -
v_gene: TRBV29-1
abundance: -
CDR3nt: TGCAGCGTCGGGGAGGCAGAGACCCAGTACTTC
CDR3aa: CSVGEAETQYF

j_gene: TRBJ2-7
d_gene: -
v_gene: TRBV20-1
abundance: -
CDR3nt: TGCAGTGCTAGAGGGGAGATAGACGAGCAGTACTTC
CDR3aa: CSARGEIDEQYF

j_gene: TRBJ1-1
d_gene: TRBD1
v_gene: TRBV3-1
abundance: -
CDR3nt: TGTGCCAGCAGCCTAACAGGGGGCAGGACTGAAGCTTTCTTT
CDR3aa: CASSLTGGRTEAFF

j_gene: TRBJ2-5
d_gene: TRBD2
v_gene: TRBV20-1
abundance: -
CDR3nt: TGCAGTGCCCCAGGAGTAGCGGGGGGCCAAGAGACCCAGTACTTC
CDR3aa: CSAPGVAGGQETQYF

j_gene: TRBJ2-1
d_gene: TRBD2
v_gene: TRBV5-1
abundance: few
CDR3nt: TGCGCCAGCAGCCTTAGCGGGGGTTCCTACAATGAGCAGTTCTTC
CDR3aa: CASSLSGGSYNEQFF

j_gene: TRBJ1-5
d_gene: -
v_gene: TRBV30
abundance: -
CDR3nt: TGTGCCTGGGGGCGGGAGAATCAGCCCCAGCATTTT
CDR3aa: CAWGRENQPQHF

j_gene: TRBJ1-5
d_gene: -
v_gene: TRBV20-1
abundance: -
CDR3nt: TGCAGTGCTAGAGATGCCGGGCAGCCCCAGCATTTT
CDR3aa: CSARDAGQPQHF

j_gene: TRBJ2-5
d_gene: TRBD2
v_gene: TRBV20-1
abundance: -
CDR3nt: TGCAGTGCTAGTCCTAGCGGGGCCGGGGAGACCCAGTACTTC
CDR3aa: CSASPSGAGETQYF

j_gene: TRBJ2-3
d_gene: TRBD1
v_gene: TRBV24-1
abundance: -
CDR3nt: TGTGCCACCAGTGACTCCGGGACAGGGCAGCGAGATACGCAGTATTTT
CDR3aa: CATSDSGTGQRDTQYF

j_gene: TRBJ2-7
d_gene: -
v_gene: TRBV10-3
abundance: -
CDR3nt: TGTGCCACCCAGGGGACCTACGAGCAGTACTTC
CDR3aa: CATQGTYEQYF

j_gene: TRBJ2-5
d_gene: TRBD2
v_gene: TRBV3-1
abundance: -
CDR3nt: TGTGCCAGCAGTTACACCTGGCTAGCGGCAGAGACCCAGTACTTC
CDR3aa: CASSYTWLAAETQYF

j_gene: TRBJ2-3
d_gene: -
v_gene: TRBV29-1
abundance: -
CDR3nt: TGCAGCGTTGGAGTCGGTGGGGGTGCCATGTCGACAGATACGCAGTATTTT
CDR3aa: CSVGVGGGAMSTDTQYF

j_gene: TRBJ1-1
d_gene: -
v_gene: TRBV6-5
abundance: -
CDR3nt: TGTGCCAGCGGGCGAGGGGGGAAGGCTGAAGCTTTCTTT
CDR3aa: CASGRGGKAEAFF

j_gene: TRBJ2-5
d_gene: -
v_gene: TRBV5-1
abundance: -
CDR3nt: TGCGCCAGCAGCTCCAGGGTATCGGAGACCCAGTACTTC
CDR3aa: CASSSRVSETQYF

j_gene: TRBJ2-1
d_gene: TRBD2
v_gene: TRBV29-1
abundance: -
CDR3nt: TGCAGCGTCAGTGCGGGGGGAATTCCCAGTGGCAATGAGCAGTTCTTC
CDR3aa: CSVSAGGIPSGNEQFF

j_gene: TRBJ2-3
d_gene: -
v_gene: TRBV15
abundance: -
CDR3nt: TGTGCCACCAGCAAAAAGGGTACAGATACGCAGTATTTT
CDR3aa: CATSKKGTDTQYF

j_gene: TRBJ2-7
d_gene: -
v_gene: TRBV20-1
abundance: -
CDR3nt: TGCAGTGCTAGTCTAAGCCCGGGACGGATGATGCAGTACTTC
CDR3aa: CSASLSPGRMMQYF

j_gene: TRBJ1-2
d_gene: TRBD1
v_gene: TRBV12-3/TRBV12-4
abundance: -
CDR3nt: TGTGCCAGCACTTTGGGACAGGGCAGCTATGGCTACACCTTC
CDR3aa: CASTLGQGSYGYTF

j_gene: TRBJ2-5
d_gene: TRBD2
v_gene: TRBV5-4
abundance: -
CDR3nt: TGTGCCAGCAGCGCACGAACTAGCGGGGGGTCAGGGACCCAGTACTTC
CDR3aa: CASSARTSGGSGTQYF

j_gene: TRBJ2-2
d_gene: -
v_gene: TRBV29-1
abundance: -
CDR3nt: TGCAGCGCCAGGGCCGGGGAGCTGTTTTTT
CDR3aa: CSARAGELFF

j_gene: TRBJ2-3
d_gene: -
v_gene: TRBV29-1
abundance: -
CDR3nt: TGCAGCGTTGAAGGTCGGGGGAGGACCTCCTTGGGGGATACGCAGTATTTT
CDR3aa: CSVEGRGRTSLGDTQYF

j_gene: TRBJ2-3
d_gene: -
v_gene: TRBV5-1
abundance: -
CDR3nt: TGCGCCAGCAGCCCCCGGGGATCCGATACGCAGTATTTT
CDR3aa: CASSPRGSDTQYF

j_gene: TRBJ2-1
d_gene: TRBD1
v_gene: TRBV3-1
abundance: once
CDR3nt: TGTGCCAGCAGCCCGACAGGGACCCATGAGCAGTTCTTC
CDR3aa: CASSPTGTHEQFF

j_gene: TRBJ2-7
d_gene: -
v_gene: TRBV7-2
abundance: -
CDR3nt: TGTGCCAGCAGGGGCAGCGAGGGTCGCTACGAGCAGTACTTC
CDR3aa: CASRGSEGRYEQYF

j_gene: TRBJ2-1
d_gene: -
v_gene: TRBV20-1
abundance: -
CDR3nt: TGCAGTGCTAGTCGCGGAAGCTCCTACAATGAGCAGTTCTTC
CDR3aa: CSASRGSSYNEQFF

j_gene: TRBJ2-5
d_gene: -
v_gene: TRBV20-1
abundance: -
CDR3nt: TGCAGTGCTAGAGTTTATAGCCAAGAGACCCAGTACTTC
CDR3aa: CSARVYSQETQYF

j_gene: TRBJ2-7
d_gene: TRBD2
v_gene: TRBV29-1
abundance: few
CDR3nt: TGCAGCGTTCGGACTAGCGGATTCACCCACGAGCAGTACTTC
CDR3aa: CSVRTSGFTHEQYF

j_gene: TRBJ2-1
d_gene: TRBD1
v_gene: TRBV9
abundance: -
CDR3nt: TGTGCCAGCAGCAAAAGCTGGGACAGGGGGATGAATGAGCAGTTCTTC
CDR3aa: CASSKSWDRGMNEQFF

j_gene: TRBJ1-2
d_gene: -
v_gene: TRBV2
abundance: -
CDR3nt: TGTGCCAGCAGTGGAGAAGTGTCTTCCTATGGCTACACCTTC
CDR3aa: CASSGEVSSYGYTF

j_gene: TRBJ1-5
d_gene: -
v_gene: TRBV29-1
abundance: -
CDR3nt: TGCAGCGTTGAAGACGGAAAGGGGCCCCAGCATTTT
CDR3aa: CSVEDGKGPQHF

j_gene: TRBJ2-1
d_gene: -
v_gene: TRBV20-1
abundance: -
CDR3nt: TGCAGTGCTAGAGATCCGGGGTCTGAGCAGTTCTTC
CDR3aa: CSARDPGSEQFF

j_gene: TRBJ2-1
d_gene: TRBD1
v_gene: TRBV3-1
abundance: -
CDR3nt: TGTGCCAGCAGTCACGGACAGGGTCCCGCATATGAGCAGTTCTTC
CDR3aa: CASSHGQGPAYEQFF